Presented here are 10 T cell receptor beta chains from one specimen sequenced in a study of T cells after yellow fever vaccination. One entry per CDR3 protein, called by TCRdb with MiXCR from the 5' RACE reads. This table has about 630,000 distinct CDR3 sequences, 9% to 15% appearing once. The material sequenced was PBMCs, taken on the day of the yellow fever booster vaccination. These receptors all come from a man aged 30-40 years who received the YFV17D yellow fever vaccine.

This clonotype turned up a few times. The J gene is TRBJ1-1, the V gene TRBV20-1; perhaps TRBD1 as D (6 bases). Trimming removed 6 bases at V and 0 bases at J, with 11 bases between. The CDR3 is 13 amino acids. Germline CDR1 and CDR2: DFQATT and SNEGSKA (reference sequence). Here the CDR3 reads CSATTGLNTEAFF. In DNA form, the CDR3 reads TGCAGTGCCACGACAGGCTTGAACACTGAAGCTTTCTTT.

The chain links TRBV7-2 to TRBJ2-7; the match to TRBD1 covers 7 bases. V trimming: 3 bases; J trimming: 5 bases; junction bases outside the gene matches: 7. The CDR3 sequence is 14 residues long. CDR1 and CDR2 (germline): SGHTA, FQGNSA. CDR3 protein: CASSFQTGQNEQYF. The DNA of the CDR3 is TGTGCCAGCAGCTTCCAGACAGGGCAGAACGAGCAGTACTTC.

The chain joins TRBV5-6 to TRBJ2-3; either TRBD1 or TRBD2 may fit D (5 bases each). V gave up 6 bases and J gave up 2 bases, with 13 bases separating them. CDR3 length: 14 residues. CDR1 and CDR2 (germline): SGHDT, YYEEEE. For the CDR3, the DNA is TGTGCCAGCAACTCGGGACCCCACACAGATACGCAGTATTTT. Encoded protein: CASNSGPHTDTQYF. Combining the CDR3 with reference TRBV5-6 and TRBJ2-3 gives the whole variable domain DAGVTQSPTHLIKTRGQQVTLRCSPKSGHDTVSWYQQALGQGPQFIFQYYEEEERQRGNFPDRFSGHQFPNYSSELNVNALLLGDSALYLCASNSGPHTDTQYFGPGTRLTVL.

In this sample, this clonotype turned up a few times. The V call is TRBV7-2, the J call TRBJ2-7; no reliable D call. The ends were cut back, 3 bases at V and 0 bases at J, with 9 bases in the middle. Germline values: CDR1 SGHTA, CDR2 FQGNSA. This CDR3 comprises 14 residues. CDR3 sequence (DNA): TGTGCCAGCAGCTTGGGGTCGGACTCCTACGAGCAGTACTTC. Translated, it gives CASSLGSDSYEQYF.

The chain joins TRBV24-1 to TRBJ1-4, with D perhaps matching TRBD1 (6 bases). This CDR3 spans 15 amino acids. Trimming stripped 2 bases from V and 8 bases from J, with 14 bases between. From germline, CDR1 is KGHDR and CDR2 SFDVKD. The CDR3, as DNA: TGTGCCACCAGTGATTCCCGAGGGGGTGGAGAAAAACTGTTTTTT. It codes for CATSDSRGGGEKLFF.

V and J are TRBV7-2 and TRBJ2-5; weak D call: TRBD2 (6 bases). V lost 3 bases and J lost 2, with 10 bases in between. CDR3 size: 14 residues. Per the germline V gene, CDR1 is SGHTA and CDR2 is FQGNSA. The CDR3 DNA reads TGTGCCAGCAGCTTCTGGAGGGGACAAGAGACCCAGTACTTC. Translating gives CASSFWRGQETQYF. Supplemented by reference TRBV7-2 and TRBJ2-5, the full variable domain reads GAGVSQSPSNKVTEKGKDVELRCDPISGHTALYWYRQSLGQGLEFLIYFQGNSAPDKSGLPSDRFSAERTGGSVSTLTIQRTQQEDSAVYLCASSFWRGQETQYFGPGTRLLVL.

The chain combines TRBV7-2 with TRBJ2-1, with 7 bases that match TRBD2. The CDR3 loop spans 13 amino acids. J was trimmed by 12 bases and V by 9 bases; bases with no gene match: 14. Germline values: CDR1 SGHTA, CDR2 FQGNSA. The CDR3 DNA sequence: TGTGCCAGTACTAAGGGGCGGGAGTGGGGGCAGTTCTTC. Its translation is CASTKGREWGQFF.

V and J are TRBV7-2 and TRBJ2-5; no clear D gene. The length of the CDR3 is 15 residues. Germline V lookup: CDR1 SGHTA, CDR2 FQGNSA. The V end was cut by 5 bases, the J end by 4 bases, with 17 bases between. CDR3 residues: CASSQPEEWGETQYF. Written as DNA, the CDR3 is TGTGCCAGCAGCCAACCTGAGGAGTGGGGAGAGACCCAGTACTTC.

The rearrangement links TRBV6-5 to TRBJ2-1; D call uncertain. V lost 2 bases and J lost 8, with 22 bases in between. This CDR3 contains 17 residues. Germline CDR1 MNHEY, CDR2 SVGAGI. CDR3 region: CASSYDPRQHTVDEQFF. For the CDR3, the DNA is TGTGCCAGCAGTTACGACCCCAGACAACATACCGTCGATGAGCAGTTCTTC.

This clonotype was detected many times. The chain joins TRBV6-5 to TRBJ2-1; 11 bases are a match to TRBD2. Per the germline V gene, CDR1 is MNHEY and CDR2 is SVGAGI. The junction had 3 bases not matched to a gene; V was cut back by 0 bases and J by 5 bases. CDR3 length: 16 amino acids. The CDR3 protein is CASSYSGTSGNNEQFF. The CDR3 nucleotides are TGTGCCAGCAGTTACTCTGGGACTAGCGGAAACAATGAGCAGTTCTTC.